This record looks at one TCR beta chain sequence and its context. This clonotype was counted ten times or more. Its antigen is currently not known. Qualities for individual bases were not recorded, and no much larger clone is one base off. These data originate in a study of neurological immune-mediated disorders (dated by TCRdb to between 2018 and 2021). Background on the whole study: Among the 35 or so multiple sclerosis patients, approximately 30 had relapsing-remitting MS and 3 had secondary progressive MS. Longitudinal samples, technical triplicates and paired sorted CD4+ and CD8+ T-cell subsets, alongside PBMC samples, were included among the 106 TCR-beta libraries. Peripheral blood TCR-beta repertoires from patients with HTLV-I-associated myelopathy (HAM/TSP), patients with multiple sclerosis, and healthy controls were compared in the study using UMI-based sequencing. The cohort included 60 to 75 subjects: some 14 with HAM/TSP, around 34 with multiple sclerosis, and 20 healthy controls.

CDR1 and CDR2 are read off the germline V gene as SGHRS and YFSETQ. Germline trimming amounts to 0 bases on V and 6 bases on J, with 3 as the count of junction bases outside the gene matches. Including cysteine and phenylalanine, the CDR3 has 14 amino acids. The entry retains the CDR3 DNA only, 42 bases that are in frame from base 1. For the unsorted PBMC libraries, 2 million PBMCs were stored in RNAlater at -80 degrees C until RNA extraction and were used to generate the libraries. Multiple sclerosis patients were enrolled in a US clinical protocol under which disease progression was evaluated by magnetic resonance imaging. Peripheral blood was subjected to Ficoll-Hypaque density gradient centrifugation to isolate PBMCs, which were then cryopreserved in liquid nitrogen. cDNA was synthesized by template-switch 5'RACE using a primer carrying a 10-nucleotide random unique molecular identifier by which each TCR transcript was tagged. Over 180 million TCR-beta sequences, covering 15-18 subjects, were produced in each sequencing run. Total RNA was extracted with the RNeasy kit. The KAPA Real-time Library Amplification kit was used to amplify TCR-beta VDJ regions with primers for the TCR constant region and the 5'RACE anchor. Sample indexes and Illumina adaptors were added in a first PCR, after which library yield was increased in a second PCR. After Ampure bead purification, the roughly 650 bp TCR product was size-selected on a 2% E-gel SizeSelection system. Before pooling, library quality was assessed on a Bioanalyzer, concentration was determined with Qubit, and library quantification was performed with the Kapa Library Quantification kit. Libraries were sequenced paired-end 2 x 150 bp on an Illumina HiSeq 2500. To increase sequence diversity, about 25-30% phiX was spiked into each library pool. In the source study's methods: The quality-filtered reads were processed with the UMI-based MiGEC pipeline, whose error correction step removed more than 80% of the raw TCR sequences. IMGT germline references were used for aligning VDJ genes, and each clonotype was defined as a unique CDR3 amino acid sequence together with its V-J genes. VDJtools evaluated clonal expansion, Shannon diversity and CDR3 relatedness (CalcPairwiseDistances, ClusterSamples); CLCbio workbench built phylogenetic trees. Expanded clones were defined as having at least 8 unique UMIs, based on coefficient-of-variation modelling across technical triplicates. TCRdb reran the public reads through fastp at Q25 and MiXCR, keeping productive beta chains. Identical CDR3 protein sequences are pooled into one entry, listed with their most common genes and DNA. The V and J calls come from TCRdb's annotation, not from the publication. This sample gives 45,000 or so distinct CDR3 sequences in total; under 3.5% of them show up just once. The top ten clones comprise approximately 15% of the sample.

On the study overall, not on this receptor specifically: No association of the MS cluster with clinical or MRI features was observed, and the need for larger cohorts was stated by the authors. Expanded clones from different subjects shared no identical CDR3 amino acid sequences, which suggests that TCR-beta repertoires were private in all groups. In phylogenetic analysis, the repertoires of 18 of 34 MS patients grouped into a cluster of related CDR3 sequences, which suggests a possible signature at the repertoire level. The highest TCR clonal expansion was observed in HAM/TSP patients, whereas the lowest was observed in MS patients, even when compared with healthy controls.

The source of this sequence is a woman between 50 and 59 years old with multiple sclerosis. Sequencing used PBMCs. Recombination joined TRBV5-1 with TRBJ2-1; TRBD1 agrees with 7 junctional bases. Here the CDR3 is given as CASSLARDSNEQFF. The nucleotides are TGCGCCAGCAGCTTGGCCCGGGACAGCAATGAGCAGTTCTTC. Outside the CDR3, residues come from the reference TRBV5-1 and TRBJ2-1 proteins, so the full variable domain is: KAGVTQTPRYLIKTRGQQVTLSCSPISGHRSVSWYQQTPGQGLQFLFEYFSETQRNKGNFPGRFSGRQFSNSRSEMNVSTLELGDSALYLCASSLARDSNEQFFGPGTRLTVL.